The 30 T cell receptor beta chains below come from one sample, sequenced in a study of cytomegalovirus exposure and HLA in healthy donors. PCR employed 60 Vbeta and 13 Jbeta primers. TCRdb's table, derived via immunoSEQ multiplex PCR, lists solely in-frame clones and lacks some. Found here are fewer than 90,000 clones, around 70% of them singletons; the top ten hold around 10%. Material: PBMCs. The receptor set was obtained from a woman in her fifties or sixties in good health and CMV-seropositive.

The chain carries TRBV10-3 and TRBJ2-3; D unclear. The CDR3 spans 12 residues. Trimming removed 8 bases at V and 2 bases at J, with 8 bases between. Germline lookup yields CDR1 ENHRY and CDR2 SYGVKD. CDR3 nucleotide sequence: TGTGCCATCGGTGCATCCACAGATACGCAGTATTTT. Its translation is CAIGASTDTQYF.

This chain joins TRBV6-6 and TRBJ1-1; D not certain. The CDR3 is made up of 14 amino acids. Per the germline V gene, CDR1 is MNHNY and CDR2 is SVGAGI (reference sequence). V shed 2 bases and J shed 1 base, with 8 bases lying between them. The CDR3 reads CASSYRVSNTEAFF. The CDR3 coding sequence is TGTGCCAGCAGTTACCGAGTCTCGAACACTGAAGCTTTCTTT.

V usage is TRBV10-2 and J usage is TRBJ1-4; 9 nucleotides align to TRBD1. The CDR3 is made up of 18 amino acids. Losses at the gene ends were 9 bases for V and 2 bases for J; bases not matched to a gene: 16. Per the germline V gene, CDR1 is WSHSY and CDR2 is SAAADI. The chain's CDR3 is CASRDGTGKRLTNEKLFF. In DNA form, the CDR3 reads TGCGCCAGTAGAGATGGGACAGGGAAAAGACTGACTAATGAAAAACTGTTTTTT.

This chain joins TRBV29-1 and TRBJ1-2, with 10 nucleotides matching TRBD1. The CDR3 covers 17 residues. V gave up 0 bases and J gave up 4 bases; unmatched junction bases: 11. From germline, CDR1 is SQVTM and CDR2 ANQGSEA. The CDR3 nucleotides are TGCAGCGTTGAAGATGGGGGGACAGGGGCGTCGGTCTATGGCTACACCTTC. Translating gives CSVEDGGTGASVYGYTF. Looking up the rest from reference TRBV29-1 and TRBJ1-2 gives the full variable domain: SAVISQKPSRDICQRGTSLTIQCQVDSQVTMMFWYRQQPGQSLTLIATANQGSEATYESGFVIDKFPISRPNLTFSTLTVSNMSPEDSSIYLCSVEDGGTGASVYGYTFGSGTRLTVV.

This clone was seen a few times. The chain uses TRBV25-1 and TRBJ1-5; 9 bases line up with TRBD1. CDR1 and CDR2 (germline): MGHDK, SYGVNS. CDR3 length: 13 residues. The junction had 4 bases not matched to a gene; V was cut back by 6 bases and J by 7 bases. The DNA for the CDR3 is TGTGCCAGCAGGGGGGACAGGGCACAGCCCCAGCATTTT. Translating gives CASRGDRAQPQHF.

The genes are TRBV29-1 and TRBJ2-5; 7 positions match TRBD1. J lost 4 bases, V lost 3 bases, and 2 bases had no gene match. Per the germline V gene, CDR1 is SQVTM and CDR2 is ANQGSEA. The CDR3 is 12 residues long. CDR3 loop: CSVDRQGETQYF. In DNA, the CDR3 is TGCAGCGTTGATCGACAGGGAGAGACCCAGTACTTC.

The sample holds one count of this clone. The J gene is TRBJ1-2, the V gene TRBV9; perhaps TRBD1 as D (6 bases). The germline gives CDR1 SGDLS, CDR2 YYNGEE. The CDR3 loop spans 16 amino acids. The germline V and J ends were trimmed by 3 bases and 3 bases, with 18 bases remaining between them. The CDR3 sequence is CASSGGTGSLDYGYTF. CDR3 in DNA: TGTGCCAGCAGCGGGGGTACAGGGAGCCTGGACTATGGCTACACCTTC.

V and J are TRBV19 and TRBJ1-5, with a possible D match to TRBD1 (6 bases). Trimming cost V 3 bases and J 0 bases, with 12 bases left between them. Germline assignment: CDR1 LNHDA and CDR2 SQIVND (reference sequence). The CDR3 has 16 amino acids. CDR3 nucleotide sequence: TGTGCCAGTAGTATGGGGGACATTTATAGCAATCAGCCCCAGCATTTT. Translation: CASSMGDIYSNQPQHF. Full variable domain (outside the CDR3, taken from reference TRBV19 and TRBJ1-5): DGGITQSPKYLFRKEGQNVTLSCEQNLNHDAMYWYRQDPGQGLRLIYYSQIVNDFQKGDIAEGYSVSREKKESFPLTVTSAQKNPTAFYLCASSMGDIYSNQPQHFGDGTRLSIL.

This clone has more than one count but fewer than ten. CDR3 sequence: CASSSSKTSGGRETQYF. The CDR3 DNA sequence: TGTGCCAGCAGCTCCTCCAAGACTAGCGGGGGGAGAGAGACCCAGTACTTC. The chain has TRBV7-9 and TRBJ2-5; 13 bases line up with TRBD2. J lost 4 bases, V lost 4 bases, and 9 bases had no gene match. CDR3 size: 17 residues. Germline V gives CDR1 SEHNR, CDR2 FQNEAQ (reference sequence). Complete variable domain (other parts from reference TRBV7-9 and TRBJ2-5): DTGVSQNPRHKITKRGQNVTFRCDPISEHNRLYWYRQTLGQGPEFLTYFQNEAQLEKSRLLSDRFSAERPKGSFSTLEIQRTEQGDSAMYLCASSSSKTSGGRETQYFGPGTRLLVL.

This chain links TRBV27 with TRBJ1-5, with D possibly TRBD1 on 6 matching bases. The V end was cut by 7 bases, the J end by 6 bases, with 22 bases between. Germline lookup yields CDR1 MNHEY and CDR2 SMNVEV (reference sequence). CDR3 length: 16 residues. The DNA of the CDR3 is TGTGCCAGCAAACTACAGGGTTTGGGGAGTACTCAGCCCCAGCATTTT. Protein: CASKLQGLGSTQPQHF.

This chain uses TRBV10-1 with TRBJ2-2; possibly TRBD1 for D (6 bases). The V gene's germline CDR1 is WNHNN and CDR2 SYGVQD (reference sequence). There are 14 residues in the CDR3. V dropped 5 bases and J dropped 3 bases, with 10 bases sitting between them. The CDR3 DNA follows: TGCGCCAGCAGTCGACAGGCGGACACCGGGGAGCTGTTTTTT. This translates into CASSRQADTGELFF.

This clone has more than one count but fewer than ten. The chain links TRBV30 to TRBJ1-5, with D hard to call. Trimming took off 5 bases at V and 3 bases at J, with 8 bases between the two ends. This CDR3 has 12 residues. The germline gives CDR1 GTSNPN, CDR2 SVGIG (reference sequence). Here the CDR3 reads CAWAEANQPQHF. The DNA for the CDR3 is TGTGCCTGGGCAGAGGCCAATCAGCCCCAGCATTTT. The full variable domain, completed using reference TRBV30 and TRBJ1-5, is SQTIHQWPATLVQPVGSPLSLECTVEGTSNPNLYWYRQAAGRGLQLLFYSVGIGQISSEVPQNLSASRPQDRQFILSSKKLLLSDSGFYLCAWAEANQPQHFGDGTRLSIL.

The CDR3 nucleotides are TGTGCCAGCAGCATGGGACAGGGGCACTCAGGGAACACTGAAGCTTTCTTT. Residues: CASSMGQGHSGNTEAFF. The chain combines TRBV21-1 with TRBJ1-1; TRBD1, the D gene given by the table, was not confirmed from the DNA. TRBV21-1 is tagged as a pseudogene. CDR3 size: 17 residues.

The V and J genes are TRBV5-4 and TRBJ2-7; 9 nucleotides match TRBD1. Germline CDR1 and CDR2: SGHNT and YYREEE (reference sequence). With V trimmed by 0 bases and J by 7 bases, 5 bases remained unmatched. CDR3 size: 14 residues. CDR3 sequence: CASSLGQGVREQYF. In DNA, the CDR3 is TGTGCCAGCAGCTTGGGACAGGGGGTACGGGAGCAGTACTTC.

The chain links TRBV27 to TRBJ2-7; 7 bases are a match to TRBD1. V shed 5 bases, J shed 3 bases, and the junction held 10 bases outside the gene matches. Germline V gives CDR1 MNHEY, CDR2 SMNVEV (reference sequence). The length of the CDR3 is 15 residues. The CDR3 loop is CASSPRTGSYYEQYF. The CDR3 bases are TGTGCCAGCAGTCCTCGGACAGGTTCGTACTACGAGCAGTACTTC.

The CDR3 DNA follows: TGTGCCAGCAGCTTAGACGGCGGGCCCCAGCATTTT. As protein: CASSLDGGPQHF. The V gene is TRBV7-2, the J gene TRBJ1-5; D uncertain. This CDR3 region has 12 residues. Trimming removed 1 base at V and 9 bases at J, with 7 bases between. Germline V gene data show CDR1 as SGHTA and CDR2 as FQGNSA.

This clone was picked up many times. The rearrangement joins TRBV11-1 to TRBJ1-1; 12 nucleotides agree with TRBD1. CDR1 SGHAT and CDR2 FQDESV come from the germline V gene (reference sequence). V shed 4 bases and J 5 bases; nucleotides not matched to a gene: 8. This CDR3 is 16 amino acids long. CDR3 nucleotides: TGTGCCAGCAGCTCCGGGACAGGGGGCCGAATGACTGAAGCTTTCTTT. This gives the protein CASSSGTGGRMTEAFF.

The chain carries TRBV18 and TRBJ1-2; D unclear. Germline lookup yields CDR1 KGHSH and CDR2 LQKENI. V was pared by 3 bases and J by 6 bases, with 14 bases between. This CDR3 is 14 amino acids long. The CDR3 bases are TGTGCCAGCTCACCCGAGAGGGATGGGCATGGCTACACCTTC. It yields the protein CASSPERDGHGYTF.

This clone was counted between two and nine times. The CDR3 DNA is TGTGCCAGCAGACAGGGGGCCATTAGCAATCAGCCCCAGCATTTT. Its translation is CASRQGAISNQPQHF. The V gene is TRBV6-5, the J gene TRBJ1-5, with 9 bases aligning to TRBD1. The CDR3 totals 15 residues. V shed 6 bases and J 0 bases; nucleotides not matched to a gene: 3. The germline V gene encodes CDR1 MNHEY and CDR2 SVGAGI.

V usage is TRBV4-3 and J usage is TRBJ2-3; D perhaps matches TRBD1 (6 bases). Per germline, CDR1 LGHNA and CDR2 YSLEER. Trimming took off 4 bases at V and 5 bases at J, with 19 bases between the two ends. The CDR3 sequence is 16 residues long. Here the CDR3 reads CASSPSKSRGIDTQYF. CDR3 nucleotides: TGCGCCAGCAGCCCTTCCAAATCCAGGGGTATAGATACGCAGTATTTT.

The chain is built from TRBV28 and TRBJ2-1; 14 bases agree with TRBD2. This CDR3 spans 18 amino acids. The germline V gene encodes CDR1 MDHEN and CDR2 SYDVKM. Unmatched junction bases numbered 11, after V lost 3 bases and J lost 7 bases. The CDR3 here is CASSFLGLAGVEGNEQFF. CDR3 bases: TGTGCCAGCAGTTTTCTGGGACTAGCGGGAGTGGAAGGGAATGAGCAGTTCTTC.

As DNA, the CDR3 is TGCGCCAGCAGGGTGTGGGGGCGGAACACTGAAGCTTTCTTT. Its protein is CASRVWGRNTEAFF. This sequence joins TRBV10-2 and TRBJ1-1, with D possibly TRBD1 on 6 matching bases. Germline lookup yields CDR1 WSHSY and CDR2 SAAADI. This CDR3 is 14 amino acids long. V lost 6 bases and J lost 1, with 12 bases in between.

The V gene is TRBV5-4, the J gene TRBJ2-2; D uncertain. This CDR3 region has 14 residues. CDR1 and CDR2 (germline): SGHNT, YYREEE (reference sequence). With 5 bases removed from V and 0 bases from J, the gap between germline ends came to 8 bases. Here the CDR3 reads CASSTHTNTGELFF. The DNA for the CDR3 is TGTGCCAGCAGTACTCATACGAACACCGGGGAGCTGTTTTTT.

By share of the sample, this clone is medium-sized (0.01 to 0.1%). CDR3 in amino acids: CASSLGTSPHTQYF. The CDR3 DNA reads TGTGCCAGCAGTTTGGGGACTTCTCCGCATACGCAGTATTTT. V gene TRBV28 combines with J gene TRBJ2-3; TRBD2 is a possible D gene (6 bases). This CDR3 spans 14 amino acids. Germline lookup yields CDR1 MDHEN and CDR2 SYDVKM. V was clipped by 3 bases and J by 7 bases, with 14 bases between them.

The table lists this clone with a few counts. The gene calls are TRBV7-2 and TRBJ1-1, with a possible D match to TRBD1 (6 bases). Germline V gene lookup returns CDR1 SGHTA and CDR2 FQGNSA. V lost 1 base and J 5 bases, leaving 14 bases between the germline ends. The CDR3 has 15 amino acids. The CDR3 loop reads CASSLGGGLGTEAFF. For the CDR3, the DNA is TGTGCCAGCAGCTTAGGGGGGGGGCTGGGGACTGAAGCTTTCTTT.

J is TRBJ1-3 and V is TRBV11-2; TRBD1 matches 8 bases. This CDR3 comprises 17 residues. J gave up 0 bases and V 4 bases, and 8 bases lay outside the gene matches. Germline lookup yields CDR1 SGHAT and CDR2 FQNNGV. The CDR3 loop reads CASSSTGAIHSGNTIYF. The CDR3 nucleotides read TGTGCCAGCAGCTCGACAGGGGCGATACACTCTGGAAACACCATATATTTT.

This chain joins TRBV7-9 and TRBJ2-7, with D possibly being TRBD1 (6 bases). The CDR3 spans 14 residues. Deletions cut 5 bases from V and 7 bases from J, with 18 bases between. The germline V gene has CDR1 SEHNR and CDR2 FQNEAQ (reference sequence). CDR3 sequence reads: CASSQAGAMGEQYF. In DNA form, the CDR3 reads TGTGCCAGCAGCCAGGCAGGGGCTATGGGAGAGCAGTACTTC.

This sequence joins TRBV11-2 and TRBJ1-5; a weak D match, TRBD1 (6 bases). V lost 6 bases and J lost 5, with 11 bases in between. The CDR3 loop spans 13 amino acids. Per germline, CDR1 SGHAT and CDR2 FQNNGV. CDR3 protein: CASSLNRDQPQHF. Here the CDR3 DNA reads TGTGCCAGCAGTCTGAACAGGGATCAGCCCCAGCATTTT.

This clone came up a few times. The J gene is TRBJ2-1, the V gene TRBV25-1, with D tentatively TRBD2 (6 bases). This CDR3 has 15 residues. Germline CDR1 is MGHDK and CDR2 is SYGVNS. V gave up 6 bases and J gave up 0 bases, with 12 bases separating them. CDR3 bases: TGTGCCAGCAGCCCGGGGGTTCACTCCTACAATGAGCAGTTCTTC. It encodes CASSPGVHSYNEQFF.

J is TRBJ1-5 and V is TRBV9, with a tentative D call TRBD1 (5 bases). The V and J ends lost 5 bases and 3 bases respectively, with 12 bases between them. This CDR3 contains 14 residues. From germline, CDR1 is SGDLS and CDR2 YYNGEE. Written as DNA, the CDR3 is TGTGCCAGCAGTGCACAGGTGGACAATCAGCCCCAGCATTTT. It translates to CASSAQVDNQPQHF.